This T cell receptor beta chain was obtained from a study of patients and donors after allogeneic stem cell transplantation (dated by TCRdb to about 2020). Library preparation was by RT-PCR. Sequencing relied on a NextSeq 550. TCRdb itself trimmed the public reads at Q25 with fastp, ran MiXCR and retained productive beta chains. Identical CDR3 protein sequences are pooled into one entry, listed with their most common genes and DNA. The sample profile shows about a million distinct CDR3 sequences; about a sixth of them were found once. The leading ten clones occupy around 5.5% of the sample. According to the germline V gene, CDR1 reads KGHSH and CDR2 reads LQKENI. The CDR3 starts with the cysteine, ends with the phenylalanine, and has 16 residues. The CDR3 DNA has 48 bases and is translated from base 1. Compared with germline, V lacks 0 bases and J lacks 4 bases; bases without a gene match: 1. Only a few counts were recorded for this clonotype. The specificity of this receptor is unknown. Base-call qualities are not available, and no considerably larger clone is one nucleotide away.

The specimen was blood, either unsorted or a sorted T cell fraction (not recorded which). The chain uses TRBV18 and TRBJ2-5, with 14 central nucleotides matching TRBD2. This TCR was recovered from a human donor who was either an allogeneic HSCT recipient or a stem cell or donor lymphocyte infusion donor (not recorded which). It is not recorded whose cells these are; they may come from a transplant donor. The nucleotide sequence is TGTGCCAGCTCACCACCTGGACTAGCGGGAGGAGAGACCCAGTACTTC. Its amino acids are CASSPPGLAGGETQYF.